A selection of T cell receptor beta chains follows, all from one sample in a study of monozygotic twins with inflammatory bowel disease. TCRdb reanalyzed the 5' RACE reads, giving one entry per CDR3 protein sequence and no DNA. The ten top clones account for about 5%, within a sample of under 45,000 distinct CDR3 sequences. The specimen sequenced was blood. These receptors originate from a human donor with ulcerative colitis or Crohn's disease, or a healthy co-twin of an affected twin (not recorded which). CDR3s include the opening cysteine and the closing phenylalanine or tryptophan. Expanded clones are given a class, and other clones once, few, many or no size at all.

v_call	j_call	clone_size	cdr3_aa
TRBV29-1	TRBJ2-3	.	CSVDKGSTDTQYF
TRBV7-9	TRBJ1-2	.	CASSLFGQGFLYGYTF
TRBV30	TRBJ2-3	.	CAWNPGNPTDTQYF
TRBV6-2/TRBV6-3	TRBJ2-7	.	CASTQTRGGFYEQYF
TRBV5-1	TRBJ2-2	.	CASSLGGSHTGELFF
TRBV7-2	TRBJ2-5	.	CASSSGLAGGRTQYF
TRBV5-1	TRBJ2-3	.	CASGEGGGSSISTDTQYF
TRBV5-1	TRBJ1-4	.	CASSTGLSEQLFF
TRBV5-4	TRBJ1-2	.	CASSTQTGHYGYTF
TRBV3-1	TRBJ2-7	.	CASSQEGTGGSYEQYF
TRBV5-4	TRBJ2-1	.	CASSSSLGTGRNNEQFF
TRBV6-5	TRBJ2-3	.	CASSYEGARADTQYF
TRBV11-2	TRBJ2-1	.	CASSPKVAGDNEQFF
TRBV7-8	TRBJ2-5	.	CASSLAPGVETQYF
TRBV6-5	TRBJ2-5	.	CASSSGTQSETQYF
TRBV29-1	TRBJ1-2	.	CSVDSRQGKGYTF
TRBV5-5	TRBJ2-3	.	CASSIAGEGTQYF
TRBV6-5	TRBJ2-1	.	CASSLSGTDYNEQFF
TRBV24-1	TRBJ2-2	.	CATSEGGRLTGELFF
TRBV6-2/TRBV6-3	TRBJ1-5	.	CASSFRGYSNQPQHF
TRBV10-3	TRBJ2-1	.	CAISDPREGNEQFF
TRBV28	TRBJ2-7	.	CVVGGRGHEQYF
TRBV9	TRBJ1-3	.	CASSPWEGNSGNTIYF
TRBV20-1	TRBJ2-1	.	CSAPYRDRANNEQFF
TRBV18	TRBJ1-4	.	CASSPTPQGEKLFF
TRBV2	TRBJ1-1	.	CASSVQPNTEAFF
TRBV24-1	TRBJ1-2	.	CATSDPRISNYGYTF
TRBV7-7	TRBJ2-7	.	CASSPTGTAYEQYF
TRBV12-3/TRBV12-4	TRBJ2-3	medium-sized	CASSLVAITDTQYF
TRBV20-1	TRBJ2-7	.	CSARRANRDYEQYF
TRBV20-1	TRBJ1-1	.	CSAGGTDIHVAFF
TRBV20-1	TRBJ1-6	.	CSARDFGTGVGSPLHF
TRBV7-2	TRBJ2-2	.	CASNWASGSTGELFF
TRBV27	TRBJ1-2	.	CASSQIDRASGYTF
TRBV10-3	TRBJ2-5	.	CAVSRGREETQYF
TRBV20-1	TRBJ1-6	.	CSARPGQTTSPLHF
TRBV9	TRBJ1-5	.	CASSPGVGASNQPQHF
TRBV5-1	TRBJ2-2	.	CASSPTGDTGELFF
TRBV29-1	TRBJ2-7	.	CSVGPYYEQYF
TRBV5-1	TRBJ2-7	.	CASSQGTVQTYEQYF
TRBV10-3	TRBJ1-6	.	CAINVGAGSPLHF
TRBV2	TRBJ2-2	.	CASMRTVVGRNGELFF
TRBV15	TRBJ1-2	.	CATSRDSPGQRTSNYGYTF
TRBV6-2/TRBV6-3	TRBJ1-6	.	CASSSMWGTLHF
TRBV12-3/TRBV12-4	TRBJ1-1	.	CASSLVSPTGRVTEAFF
TRBV14	TRBJ2-7	.	CASSLAIGGRPNEQYF
TRBV19	TRBJ1-5	.	CASSPLLGGRDRYNQPQHF
TRBV18	TRBJ2-2	.	CASASSFATGELFF
TRBV6-2/TRBV6-3	TRBJ1-6	.	CASSARGARSPLHF
TRBV15	TRBJ2-7	.	CATSRETGRVEQYF
TRBV7-2	TRBJ1-3	.	CASSFTTGGTGNTIYF
TRBV12-3/TRBV12-4	TRBJ2-5	.	CASSLTLAGVETQYF
TRBV4-1	TRBJ2-6	.	CASSQGLSPGANVLTF
TRBV29-1	TRBJ2-5	.	CSVGLTGLDIPRETQYF
TRBV18	TRBJ2-2	.	CASSRDSKNTGELFF
TRBV19	TRBJ2-2	.	CASSIGGSTGELFF
TRBV20-1	TRBJ2-7	.	CSARDDGSGRHYEQYF
TRBV20-1	TRBJ1-6	.	CSARDPADSSYNSPLHF
TRBV4-1	TRBJ2-7	.	CASSQEGSGNEQYF
TRBV30	TRBJ1-1	.	CAGVDRPNTEAFF